The entry that follows covers one T cell receptor beta chain sequence. Germline loops: CDR1 SQVTM, CDR2 ANQGSEA. The V segment lost 0 bases and the J segment 3 bases; nucleotides outside the gene matches: 8. The CDR3 has 16 residues. The entry originates in a study of PD-L1 blockade in urothelial cancer. Study details: Starting in the mid-2010s, patients were given atezolizumab (1,200 mg intravenously every 3 weeks). Chemotherapy regimens numbering 0 to 3 had been given to patients. The analyses of blood took place 3 weeks (second dose) and 6 weeks after treatment start.

Each PCR reaction had synthetic TCR analog templates spiked into it. Only in-frame clones appear in the TCRdb table, and some are missing; sequencing was by immunoSEQ multiplex PCR. The top ten hold under 2% of the sample, which has more than 95,000 clones, approximately 90% seen once. Regarding time point: peripheral blood 6 weeks after treatment start. This chain uses TRBV29-1 with TRBJ2-7; 10 bases line up with TRBD2. The sequenced sample was PBMCs, obtained around atezolizumab (anti-PD-L1) treatment. The clonotype comes from a man aged 55 to 70 with urothelial cancer. CDR3 in DNA: TGCAGCGTTGAAGATATCAGGACTAGCGGAAGCTACGAGCAGTACTTC. Translated: CSVEDIRTSGSYEQYF.